This T cell receptor beta chain was retrieved from a study of CD8 T cells in ankylosing spondylitis. Study results and limitations: The study looked at matched synovial fluid samples from ankylosing spondylitis patients. Disease-linked clones were reported to be significantly enriched there. About 8 highly homologous variants formed a TCR beta motif that appeared characteristic of ankylosing spondylitis blood. Earlier studies detected some motif variants in reactive arthritis synovial fluid and blood.

As the method for making TCR beta libraries, quantitative 5'-RACE with molecular barcodes was used. Via MiXCR, TCRdb re-called the 5' RACE reads, giving one row per CDR3 protein. This sample has fewer than 250,000 distinct CDR3 sequences, with over 9.5% found just once. On this clonotype: Antigen: not known.

V dropped 7 bases and J dropped 9; count of bases not matched to a gene: 11. The CDR3 consists of 14 residues. The germline CDR1 and CDR2 sequences are SQVTM and ANQGSEA. V gene TRBV29-1 combines with J gene TRBJ2-1; TRBD2 matches at 11 bases. The sample was blood, either unsorted or a sorted T cell fraction (not recorded which). This sequence was found in a male donor with ankylosing spondylitis or in good health (not recorded which). The CDR3 DNA sequence: TGCAGCGCCCCGCAGGGACTAGCGGTAGGTGAGCAGTTCTTC. It yields the protein CSAPQGLAVGEQFF.